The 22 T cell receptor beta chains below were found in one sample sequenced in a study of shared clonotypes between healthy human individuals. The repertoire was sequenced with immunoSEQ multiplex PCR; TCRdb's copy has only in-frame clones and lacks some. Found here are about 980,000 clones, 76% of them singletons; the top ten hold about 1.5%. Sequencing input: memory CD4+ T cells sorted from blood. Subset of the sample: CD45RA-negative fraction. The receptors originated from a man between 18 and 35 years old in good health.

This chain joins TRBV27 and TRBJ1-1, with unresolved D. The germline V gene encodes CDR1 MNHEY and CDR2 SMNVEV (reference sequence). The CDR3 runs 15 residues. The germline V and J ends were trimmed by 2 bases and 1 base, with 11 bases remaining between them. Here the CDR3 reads CASSLLPAANTEAFF. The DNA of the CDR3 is TGTGCCAGCAGTTTACTCCCAGCGGCGAACACTGAAGCTTTCTTT.

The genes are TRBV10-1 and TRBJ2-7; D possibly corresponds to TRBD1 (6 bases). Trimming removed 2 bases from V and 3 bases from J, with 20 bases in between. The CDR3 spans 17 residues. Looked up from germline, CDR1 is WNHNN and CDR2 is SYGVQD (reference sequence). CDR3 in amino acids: CASSEELLSRGGYEQYF. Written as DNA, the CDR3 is TGCGCCAGCAGTGAGGAGCTTCTTTCCAGGGGTGGCTACGAGCAGTACTTC.

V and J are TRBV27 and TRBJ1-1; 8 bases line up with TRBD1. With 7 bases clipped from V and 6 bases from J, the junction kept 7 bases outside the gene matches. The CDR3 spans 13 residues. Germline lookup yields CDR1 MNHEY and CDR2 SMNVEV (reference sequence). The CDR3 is CASTQDRGAEAFF. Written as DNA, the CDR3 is TGTGCCAGCACCCAAGACAGGGGAGCTGAAGCTTTCTTT.

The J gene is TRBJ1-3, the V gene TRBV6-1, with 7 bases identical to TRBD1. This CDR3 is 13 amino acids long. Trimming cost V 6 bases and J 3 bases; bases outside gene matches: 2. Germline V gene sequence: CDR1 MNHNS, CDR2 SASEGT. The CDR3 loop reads CASRQGNGNTIYF. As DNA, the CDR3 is TGTGCCAGCAGACAGGGGAATGGAAACACCATATATTTT.

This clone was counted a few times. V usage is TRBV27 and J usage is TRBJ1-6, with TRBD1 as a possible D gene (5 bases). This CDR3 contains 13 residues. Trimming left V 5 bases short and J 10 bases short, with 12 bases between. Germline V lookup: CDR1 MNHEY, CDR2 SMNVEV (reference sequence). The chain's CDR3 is CASSRDGGSPLHF. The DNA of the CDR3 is TGTGCCAGCAGTCGGGACGGTGGGTCACCCCTCCACTTT.

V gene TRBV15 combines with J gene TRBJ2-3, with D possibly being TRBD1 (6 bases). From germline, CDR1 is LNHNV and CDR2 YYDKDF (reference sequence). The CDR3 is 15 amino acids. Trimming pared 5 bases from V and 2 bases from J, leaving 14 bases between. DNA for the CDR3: TGTGCCACCAGCTTACAGGGCCACATCACAGATACGCAGTATTTT. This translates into CATSLQGHITDTQYF.

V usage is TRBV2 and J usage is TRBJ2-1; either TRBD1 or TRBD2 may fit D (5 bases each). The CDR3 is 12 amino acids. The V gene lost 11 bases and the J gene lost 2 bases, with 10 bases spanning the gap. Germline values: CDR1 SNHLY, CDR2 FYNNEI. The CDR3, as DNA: TGTGCCTCGTGGGACGCCTACAATGAGCAGTTCTTC. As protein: CASWDAYNEQFF.

The CDR3 here is CASSLYPGPTDTQYF. In nucleotides, the CDR3 is TGTGCCAGCAGCTTATATCCCGGCCCCACAGATACGCAGTATTTT. This chain connects TRBV11-3 to TRBJ2-3; D not certain. Between the trimmed V and J ends, which lost 2 bases and 2 bases, there was a span of 11 bases. Germline V CDR1 and CDR2: SGHNT, YENEEA. The CDR3 sequence is 15 residues long.

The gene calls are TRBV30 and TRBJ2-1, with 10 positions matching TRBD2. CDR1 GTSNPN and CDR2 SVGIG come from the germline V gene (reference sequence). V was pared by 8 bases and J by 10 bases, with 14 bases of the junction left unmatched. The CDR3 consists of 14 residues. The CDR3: CATASGRGRDEQFF. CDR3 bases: TGTGCCACGGCGAGCGGGAGGGGACGCGACGAGCAGTTCTTC.

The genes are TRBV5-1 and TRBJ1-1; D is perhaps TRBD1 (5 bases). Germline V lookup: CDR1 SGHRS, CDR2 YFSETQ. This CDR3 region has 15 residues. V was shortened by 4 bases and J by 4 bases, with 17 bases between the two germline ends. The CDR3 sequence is CASSPGPQGGTEAFF. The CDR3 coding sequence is TGCGCCAGCAGCCCAGGTCCCCAGGGCGGCACTGAAGCTTTCTTT.

This CDR3 reads CAWAGPWEQYF. The CDR3, as DNA: TGTGCCTGGGCGGGACCCTGGGAGCAGTACTTC. The chain uses TRBV30 and TRBJ2-7; D is perhaps TRBD2 (6 bases). The length of the CDR3 is 11 residues. Germline CDR1 and CDR2: GTSNPN and SVGIG (reference sequence). The V gene lost 5 bases and the J gene lost 7 bases, with 12 bases spanning the gap.

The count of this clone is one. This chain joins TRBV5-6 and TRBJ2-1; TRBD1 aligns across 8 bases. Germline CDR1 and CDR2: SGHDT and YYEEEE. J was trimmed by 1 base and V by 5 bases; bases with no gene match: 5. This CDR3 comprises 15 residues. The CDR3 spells CASSKTGGSYNEQFF. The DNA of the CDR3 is TGTGCCAGCAGTAAAACAGGGGGGTCCTACAATGAGCAGTTCTTC.

The CDR3 DNA is TGTGCCAGCAGCTTAAGTTCCGGGACAGGGGCCGCTCAGCCCCAGCATTTT. It yields the protein CASSLSSGTGAAQPQHF. The rearrangement joins TRBV7-9 to TRBJ1-5, with 10 bases that match TRBD1. In germline, CDR1 is SEHNR, CDR2 FQNEAQ (reference sequence). Germline trimming cut 2 bases from V and 6 bases from J; bases unmatched to any gene: 10. The CDR3 is made up of 17 amino acids.

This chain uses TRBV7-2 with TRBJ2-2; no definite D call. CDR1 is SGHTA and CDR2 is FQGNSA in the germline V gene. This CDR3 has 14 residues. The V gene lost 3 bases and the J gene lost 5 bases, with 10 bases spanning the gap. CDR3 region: CASSFPEGTGELFF. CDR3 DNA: TGTGCCAGCAGCTTCCCCGAAGGTACCGGGGAGCTGTTTTTT.

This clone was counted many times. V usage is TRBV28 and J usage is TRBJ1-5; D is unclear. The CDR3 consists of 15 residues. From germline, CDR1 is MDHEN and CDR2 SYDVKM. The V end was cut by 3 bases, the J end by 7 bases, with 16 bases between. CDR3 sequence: CASSFAGKAEQPQHF. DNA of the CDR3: TGTGCCAGCAGTTTTGCAGGAAAAGCTGAGCAGCCCCAGCATTTT.

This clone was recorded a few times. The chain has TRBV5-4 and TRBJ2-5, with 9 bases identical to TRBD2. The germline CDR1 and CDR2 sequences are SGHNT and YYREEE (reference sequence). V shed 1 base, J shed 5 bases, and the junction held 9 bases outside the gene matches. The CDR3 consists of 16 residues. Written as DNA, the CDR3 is TGTGCCAGCAGCTTGATGACTAGCGGTCCTCTGGAGACCCAGTACTTC. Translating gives CASSLMTSGPLETQYF.

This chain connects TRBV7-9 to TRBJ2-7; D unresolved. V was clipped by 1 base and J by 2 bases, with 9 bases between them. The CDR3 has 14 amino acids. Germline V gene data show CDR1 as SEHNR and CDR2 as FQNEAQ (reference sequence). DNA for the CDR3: TGTGCCAGCAGCTTAGGTCCCAGCACCTACGAGCAGTACTTC. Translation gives CASSLGPSTYEQYF.

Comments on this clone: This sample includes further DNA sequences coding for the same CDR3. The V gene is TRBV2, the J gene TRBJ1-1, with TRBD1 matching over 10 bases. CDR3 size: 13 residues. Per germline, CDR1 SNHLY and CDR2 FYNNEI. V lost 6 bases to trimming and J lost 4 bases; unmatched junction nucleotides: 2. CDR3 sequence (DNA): TGTGCCAGCAGCGGACAGGGGGGCACTGAAGCTTTCTTT. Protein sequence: CASSGQGGTEAFF.

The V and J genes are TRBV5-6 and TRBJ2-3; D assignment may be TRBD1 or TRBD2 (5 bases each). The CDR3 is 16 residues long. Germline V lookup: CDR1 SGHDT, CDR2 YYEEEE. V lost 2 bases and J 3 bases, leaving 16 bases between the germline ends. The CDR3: CASSLRGARETDTQYF. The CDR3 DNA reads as TGTGCCAGCAGCTTAAGGGGCGCGAGGGAGACAGATACGCAGTATTTT.

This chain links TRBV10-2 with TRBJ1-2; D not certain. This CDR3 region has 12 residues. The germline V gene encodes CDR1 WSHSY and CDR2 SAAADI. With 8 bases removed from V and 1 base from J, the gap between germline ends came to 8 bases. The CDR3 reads CASQRDNYGYTF. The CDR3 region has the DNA TGCGCCAGCCAAAGGGATAACTATGGCTACACCTTC.

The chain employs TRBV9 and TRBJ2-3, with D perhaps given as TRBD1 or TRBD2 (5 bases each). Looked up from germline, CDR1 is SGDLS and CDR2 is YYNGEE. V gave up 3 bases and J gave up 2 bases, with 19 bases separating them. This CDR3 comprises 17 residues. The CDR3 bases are TGTGCCAGCAGCGCCCCCGGGACCACAAAATCCACAGATACGCAGTATTTT. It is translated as CASSAPGTTKSTDTQYF.

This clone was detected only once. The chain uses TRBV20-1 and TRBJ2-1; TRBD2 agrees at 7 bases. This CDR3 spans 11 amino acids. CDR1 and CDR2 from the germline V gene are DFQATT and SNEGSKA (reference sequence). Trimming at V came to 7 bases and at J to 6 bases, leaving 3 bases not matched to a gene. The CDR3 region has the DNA TGCAGTGGCAGCGGGACCAATGAGCAGTTCTTC. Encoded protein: CSGSGTNEQFF.